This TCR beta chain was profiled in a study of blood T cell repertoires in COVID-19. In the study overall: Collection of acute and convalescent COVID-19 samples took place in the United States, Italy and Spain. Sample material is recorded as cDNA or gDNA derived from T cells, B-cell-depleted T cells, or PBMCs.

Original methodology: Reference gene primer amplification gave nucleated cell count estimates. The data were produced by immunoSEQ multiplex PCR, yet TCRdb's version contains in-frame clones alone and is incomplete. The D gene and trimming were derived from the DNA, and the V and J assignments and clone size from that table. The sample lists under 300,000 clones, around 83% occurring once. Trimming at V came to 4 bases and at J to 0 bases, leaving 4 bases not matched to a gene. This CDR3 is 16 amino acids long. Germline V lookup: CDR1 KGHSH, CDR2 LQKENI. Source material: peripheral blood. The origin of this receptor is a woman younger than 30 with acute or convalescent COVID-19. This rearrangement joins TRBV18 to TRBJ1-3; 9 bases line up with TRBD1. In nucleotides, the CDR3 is TGTGCCAGCTCACTGGGACAGGGTTACTCTGGAAACACCATATATTTT. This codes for CASSLGQGYSGNTIYF.